This TCR beta chain was documented in a study of Graves' ophthalmopathy and Graves' hyperthyroidism. Findings and caveats of the study: A classifier, a 13-signature model, separated ophthalmopathy from stable hyperthyroidism with approximately 88% sensitivity and about 81% specificity. Both an approximately 70% sensitivity and an approximately 72% specificity characterized the model's predictions of ophthalmopathy progression.

Ineligible for inclusion were patients with other autoimmune diseases, uncontrolled infections, pregnancy or lactation. This clonotype came up many times. Its antigen is as yet unknown. The CDR3 has 15 amino acids. Germline V gene sequence: CDR1 KGHDR, CDR2 SFDVKD. V lost 2 bases to trimming and J lost 0 bases, with 10 bases between them. RNA transcripts served as template for amplifying TCR beta CDR3 sequences. The first round was an RT-PCR with HTBI primers, and the second round was a multiplex PCR. MiXCR, run by TCRdb on the multiplex PCR reads, gives a single entry per CDR3 protein. This table has about 400,000 distinct CDR3 sequences, 15% to 19% appearing once.

The source is a woman in her late teens or twenties with stable Graves' hyperthyroidism. This chain joins TRBV24-1 and TRBJ2-7; D is ambiguous. The sequenced sample consisted of peripheral blood. The CDR3 DNA reads as TGTGCCACCAGTGATTCGGACGACTTCTCCTACGAGCAGTACTTC. Encoded protein: CATSDSDDFSYEQYF.